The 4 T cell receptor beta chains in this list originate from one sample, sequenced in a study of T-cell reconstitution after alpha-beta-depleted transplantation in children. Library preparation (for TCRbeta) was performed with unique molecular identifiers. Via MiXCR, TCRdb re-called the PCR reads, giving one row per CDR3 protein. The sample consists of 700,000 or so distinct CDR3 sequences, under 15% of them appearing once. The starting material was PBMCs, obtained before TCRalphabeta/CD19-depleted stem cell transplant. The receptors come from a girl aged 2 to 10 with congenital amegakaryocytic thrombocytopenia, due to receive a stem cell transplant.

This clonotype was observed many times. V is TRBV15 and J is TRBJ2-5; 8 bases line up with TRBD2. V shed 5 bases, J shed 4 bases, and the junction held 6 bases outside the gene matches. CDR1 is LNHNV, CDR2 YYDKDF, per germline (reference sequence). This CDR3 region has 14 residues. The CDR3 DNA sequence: TGTGCCACCAGCGTTAGCGGGAACAGAGAGACCCAGTACTTC. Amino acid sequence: CATSVSGNRETQYF.

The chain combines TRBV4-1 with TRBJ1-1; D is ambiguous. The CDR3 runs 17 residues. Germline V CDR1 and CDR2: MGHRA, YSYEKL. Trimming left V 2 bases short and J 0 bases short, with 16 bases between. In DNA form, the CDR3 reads TGCGCCAGCAGCCAAACGACGGTGAGTTTTCTGAACACTGAAGCTTTCTTT. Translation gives CASSQTTVSFLNTEAFF.

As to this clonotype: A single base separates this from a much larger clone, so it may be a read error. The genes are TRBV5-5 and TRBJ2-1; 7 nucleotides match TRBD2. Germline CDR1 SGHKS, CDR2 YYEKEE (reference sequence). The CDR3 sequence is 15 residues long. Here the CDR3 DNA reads TGTACCAGCAGCCCAAGCGGGACTCCCTACAATGAGCAGTTCTTC. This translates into CTSSPSGTPYNEQFF.

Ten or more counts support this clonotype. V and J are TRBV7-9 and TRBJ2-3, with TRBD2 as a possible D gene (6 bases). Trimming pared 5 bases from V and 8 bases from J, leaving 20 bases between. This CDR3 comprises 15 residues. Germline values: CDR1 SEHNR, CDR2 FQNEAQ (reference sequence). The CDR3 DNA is TGTGCCAGCAGCCCCGAGTTCAGCGGGCGGGGTACGCAGTATTTT. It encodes CASSPEFSGRGTQYF.